This TCR beta chain was retrieved from a study of neoadjuvant anti-PD-1 for oral cavity cancer. Only in-frame clones appear in the TCRdb table, and some are missing; sequencing was by immunoSEQ multiplex PCR. This table holds about 80,000 clones, under 90% found once. This CDR3 is 12 amino acids long. V lost 7 bases and J lost 9; bases outside the gene matches: 5. Per the germline V gene, CDR1 is SGHVS and CDR2 is FNYEAQ. Source: PBMCs, taken before nivolumab (anti-PD-1) treatment. The V and J genes are TRBV7-6 and TRBJ2-1, with 8 bases aligning to TRBD2. This sequence originates from a person aged 35-80 years with oral cavity squamous cell carcinoma. CDR3 DNA sequence: TGTGCCAGCACCTCCGGGGGGGCTGAGCAGTTCTTC. Amino acids: CASTSGGAEQFF.